These 27 T cell receptor beta chains were all obtained from the same sample, sequenced in a study of tumor and adjacent non-tumor tissue in lung cancer. The template was RNA from unsorted bulk tissue. The library came from three nested PCR rounds adapted from ARM-PCR protocols. TCRdb re-derived calls from the multiplex PCR reads in MiXCR, one entry per CDR3 protein. The table shows 200,000 to 250,000 distinct CDR3 sequences, with roughly 70% occurring only once. Sequences were obtained from lung tumor tissue. The source is a man aged 60 to 75 with non-small cell lung cancer.

The chain joins TRBV28 to TRBJ2-7; D may match TRBD1 or TRBD2 (5 bases each). Trimming removed 4 bases from V and 2 bases from J, with 18 bases in between. The V gene's germline CDR1 is MDHEN and CDR2 SYDVKM. The CDR3 loop spans 16 amino acids. The CDR3 spells CASSSRQAGAAYEQYF. The CDR3 bases are TGTGCCAGCAGTTCAAGGCAGGCCGGGGCGGCCTACGAGCAGTACTTC.

Only one count was recorded for this clonotype. It may be a read error: a sequence one base away is much more abundant. V gene TRBV6-5 combines with J gene TRBJ2-3; 7 nucleotides agree with TRBD1. Germline V gives CDR1 MNHEY, CDR2 SVGAGI. The V and J ends lost 10 bases and 0 bases, in that order; junction bases with no gene match: 4. The CDR3 has 13 residues. In DNA form, the CDR3 reads TGTGCCATCAGGGGGACAAGCACAGATACGCAGTATTTT. Translated: CAIRGTSTDTQYF.

The rearrangement joins TRBV11-2 to TRBJ1-1; D call uncertain. The V gene lost 6 bases and the J gene lost 8 bases, with 19 bases spanning the gap. The CDR3 contains 14 residues. From germline, CDR1 is SGHAT and CDR2 FQNNGV. The CDR3 DNA sequence: TGTGCCAGCAGATTTGCGGCAGGACTTATCGAAGCTTTCTTT. It codes for CASRFAAGLIEAFF.

This clonotype was recorded only once. J is TRBJ1-4 and V is TRBV20-1, with 8 bases lining up with TRBD1. The CDR3 totals 16 residues. Per germline, CDR1 DFQATT and CDR2 SNEGSKA (reference sequence). V lost 5 bases to trimming and J lost 7 bases; unmatched junction nucleotides: 15. CDR3 amino acids: CSAAGGVPPRGEKLFF. The DNA of the CDR3 is TGCAGTGCTGCAGGGGGCGTACCCCCGCGGGGTGAAAAACTGTTTTTT.

As to this clonotype: A read error may produce the germline difference seen at one junction end. The V gene is TRBV11-2, the J gene TRBJ2-1, with D unclear. This CDR3 contains 13 residues. Germline CDR1 reads SGHAT; CDR2 reads FQNNGV. This CDR3 reads CASSSAFYKDQFF. CDR3 bases: TGTGCTAGCAGCTCTGCATTTTACAAAGACCAGTTCTTC. The full variable domain, in which reference TRBV11-2 and TRBJ2-1 provide the parts outside the CDR3, is EAGVAQSPRYKIIEKRQSVAFWCNPISGHATLYWYQQILGQGPKLLIQFQNNGVVDDSQLPKDRFSAERLKGVDSTLKIQPAKLEDSAVYLCASSSAFYKDQFFGPGTRLTVL.

Concerning this clonotype: A much bigger clone sits one base away, suggesting this may be a read error. The chain combines TRBV20-1 with TRBJ2-2; D not resolved. This CDR3 region has 15 residues. V was shortened by 3 bases and J by 7 bases, with 18 bases between the two germline ends. Germline V lookup: CDR1 DFQATT, CDR2 SNEGSKA (reference sequence). The CDR3 protein is CSASGFGGLVGELFF. The CDR3, as DNA: TGCAGTGCTAGTGGTTTTGGTGGCCTTGTCGGGGAGCTGTTTTTT.

As to this clonotype: This may arise from a read error, as a much more abundant clone is one base away. The rearrangement links TRBV20-1 to TRBJ2-2; D perhaps matches TRBD2 (6 bases). The CDR3 totals 14 residues. The V gene lost 3 bases and the J gene lost 0 bases, with 8 bases spanning the gap. Germline V gives CDR1 DFQATT, CDR2 SNEGSKA (reference sequence). CDR3 in amino acids: CSASSGANTGELFF. The CDR3 nucleotides read TGCAGTGCTAGCTCGGGAGCGAACACCGGGGAGCTGTTTTTT.

This clonotype was detected ten times or more. The chain couples TRBV20-1 to TRBJ2-7, with TRBD1 matching over 12 bases. V trimming: 6 bases; J trimming: 9 bases; junction bases outside the gene matches: 6. The CDR3 covers 12 residues. CDR1 is DFQATT, CDR2 SNEGSKA, per germline (reference sequence). CDR3 bases: TGCAGTGCCCCGGGACAGGGGGCAGTGCAGTACTTC. It specifies CSAPGQGAVQYF.

Remarks on this clonotype: Here the CDR3 omits its conserved ending phenylalanine or tryptophan, so a read error is the likely source. No DNA is shown, since the ends of the CDR3 on it are uncertain; the CDR3 is the one TCRdb lists. The gene calls are TRBV20-1 and TRBJ1-1. The CDR3 is 13 amino acids in total, end residues counted. Germline V gene sequence: CDR1 DFQATT, CDR2 SNEGSKA (reference sequence). CDR3 residues: CSASGYENTETFL.

The gene calls are TRBV6-6 and TRBJ2-1, with a weak D call TRBD1 (6 bases). The ends were cut back, 7 bases at V and 5 bases at J, with 15 bases in the middle. Per the germline V gene, CDR1 is MNHNY and CDR2 is SVGAGI (reference sequence). This CDR3 spans 14 amino acids. CDR3 amino acids: CASIGTTNHNEQFF. The DNA for the CDR3 is TGTGCCAGCATCGGGACAACCAATCACAATGAGCAGTTCTTC.

This chain connects TRBV20-1 to TRBJ2-7, with a tentative D call TRBD2 (5 bases). Germline V gene sequence: CDR1 DFQATT, CDR2 SNEGSKA (reference sequence). This CDR3 region has 11 residues. DNA of the CDR3: TGCAGCACTAGAGATCTGACTATTGAGTACTTC. This codes for CSTRDLTIEYF.

A note on this clonotype: At one boundary the junction diverges from the germline segment, which might be a read error. This chain links TRBV6-2 or TRBV6-3 with TRBJ2-1, with a possible D match to TRBD2 (5 bases). CDR3 length: 16 amino acids. Germline lookup yields CDR1 MNHEY and CDR2 SVGEGT. The CDR3 spells CASSPLGSSSYNEQFF. The CDR3 DNA sequence: TGTGCCAGCTCCCCCCTGGGGTCTAGCTCCTACAATGAGCAATTCTTC.

This clonotype was detected many times. This sequence joins TRBV20-1 and TRBJ1-2, with D uncertain. The V and J ends lost 0 bases and 3 bases respectively, with 8 bases between them. CDR3 length: 13 residues. Germline CDR1 DFQATT, CDR2 SNEGSKA (reference sequence). CDR3 in amino acids: CSARDQTDYGYTF. CDR3 nucleotide sequence: TGCAGTGCTAGAGATCAGACGGACTATGGCTACACCTTC.

In regard to this clonotype: Germline and junction disagree at one end, which may indicate a read error. CDR3 bases: TGTGCCAGCAGGGCCGACGGGACGCAGAATGAAAAACTGCTTTTT. Translated, it gives CASRADGTQNEKLLF. The chain joins TRBV6-5 to TRBJ1-4, with D tentatively TRBD1 (5 bases). The CDR3 contains 15 residues. The germline gives CDR1 MNHEY, CDR2 SVGAGI.

Regarding this clonotype: A single base separates this from a much larger clone, so it may be a read error. The CDR3 ends on some other residue instead of the conserved phenylalanine or tryptophan, so this is likely a read error. The V and J genes are TRBV4-3 and TRBJ2-2, with D tentatively TRBD1 (7 bases). Germline CDR1 is LGHNA and CDR2 is YSLEER. The V gene lost 1 base and the J gene lost 6 bases, with 15 bases spanning the gap. The CDR3 is 16 residues long. The CDR3 nucleotides read TGCGCCAGCAGCCAAGTGGCAGGGGGGTCGCCCGGGGAGCTGTTTGTT. Its protein product is CASSQVAGGSPGELFV.

This clonotype was counted a single time. A read error may account for a junction end that differs from germline. This chain connects TRBV6-6 to TRBJ1-4; TRBD1 is a possible D gene (6 bases). The CDR3 has 15 residues. Germline V gene sequence: CDR1 MNHNY, CDR2 SVGAGI (reference sequence). Here the CDR3 reads CASNSQGGRGEKLFF. The CDR3, as DNA: TGTGCCAGCAACTCCCAAGGGGGGAGAGGAGAAAAATTGTTTTTT.

A note on this clonotype: Without the conserved terminal phenylalanine or tryptophan, this CDR3 likely stems from a read error. The chain uses TRBV11-3 and TRBJ2-1; TRBD2 is a possible D gene (6 bases). V was cut by 5 bases and J by 5 bases, with 16 bases left in between. CDR3 size: 15 residues. Germline V gene sequence: CDR1 SGHNT, CDR2 YENEEA. The CDR3 is CASSPSGGTNNEQFI. CDR3 DNA: TGTGCCAGCAGCCCGTCTGGCGGGACCAACAATGAGCAGTTCATC.

A remark on this clonotype: The CDR3 does not end in the conserved phenylalanine or tryptophan, so this is likely a read error. The V call is TRBV11-2, the J call TRBJ1-6, with D maybe TRBD1 (6 bases). The germline gives CDR1 SGHAT, CDR2 FQNNGV. Between the trimmed V and J ends, which lost 6 bases and 8 bases, there was a span of 17 bases. The CDR3 loop spans 15 amino acids. This CDR3 is CASRAPGHSDSPLHV. DNA for the CDR3: TGTGCCAGCAGGGCTCCGGGACATAGTGATTCACCCCTCCACGTT.

V and J are TRBV12-3 or TRBV12-4 and TRBJ1-3; a possible D gene is TRBD1 (6 bases). The V end lost 5 bases, the J end lost 0 bases, and 17 bases lay between the germline ends. The CDR3 is 17 amino acids. CDR3 residues: CASSDPGHGPSGNTIYF. The CDR3 DNA follows: TGTGCCAGCAGTGATCCGGGACACGGTCCCTCTGGAAACACCATATATTTT.

The V gene is TRBV28, the J gene TRBJ2-3, with TRBD2 matching 11 bases. Germline V gene data show CDR1 as MDHEN and CDR2 as SYDVKM. V was pared by 6 bases and J by 2 bases, with 10 bases of the junction left unmatched. The CDR3 loop spans 17 amino acids. CDR3 sequence (DNA): TGTGCCAGCAGCAGCCACTCTAGCGGGGGGAACACAGATACGCAGTATTTT. Residues: CASSSHSSGGNTDTQYF.

With respect to this clonotype: This could be a read error, since a much larger clone is one nucleotide away. This chain uses TRBV20-1 with TRBJ2-5, with TRBD2 as a possible D gene (5 bases). Germline loops: CDR1 DFQATT, CDR2 SNEGSKA (reference sequence). CDR3 length: 15 residues. Trimming took 6 bases from V and 0 from J, leaving 17 bases between them. CDR3 in DNA: TGCAGTGCCAGATATAGTAGCGCCAACCAAGAGACCCAGTACTTC. Translating gives CSARYSSANQETQYF.

A note on this clonotype: A much more abundant neighbour one base away suggests this may be a read error. The chain joins TRBV20-1 to TRBJ1-2; D gene uncertain. The CDR3 runs to 16 residues. Germline V gene data show CDR1 as DFQATT and CDR2 as SNEGSKA (reference sequence). The V gene lost 5 bases and the J gene lost 2 bases, with 21 bases spanning the gap. Here the CDR3 reads CSASTMVDFMNYGYTF. The CDR3 nucleotides read TGCAGTGCTTCTACTATGGTAGACTTTATGAACTATGGCTACACCTTC.

In this sample, this clonotype turned up many times. The chain carries TRBV28 and TRBJ1-1; a possible D gene is TRBD1 (6 bases). Trimming took off 3 bases at V and 3 bases at J, with 11 bases between the two ends. The CDR3 is made up of 14 amino acids. Germline values: CDR1 MDHEN, CDR2 SYDVKM. The CDR3 protein is CASSFGGLYTEAFF. The CDR3 bases are TGTGCCAGCAGTTTCGGGGGGCTATACACTGAAGCTTTCTTT.

This rearrangement joins TRBV25-1 to TRBJ2-7, with D perhaps TRBD1 (6 bases). Trimming cost V 4 bases and J 3 bases, with 10 bases left between them. This CDR3 region has 13 residues. Germline V gene lookup returns CDR1 MGHDK and CDR2 SYGVNS. The CDR3 DNA is TGTGCCAGCAGTGGGCCGACAGGCTACGAGCAGTACTTC. It yields the protein CASSGPTGYEQYF.

The V gene is TRBV12-3 or TRBV12-4, the J gene TRBJ2-7; tentative D call: TRBD2 (6 bases). V lost 6 bases, J lost 2 bases, and 11 bases lay in between. CDR3 length equals 13 residues. The CDR3 DNA reads as TGTGCCAGCAGCAAACTAGCACCCTACGAGCAGTACTTC. Residues: CASSKLAPYEQYF.

There are a few counts of this clonotype. V is TRBV6-6 and J is TRBJ1-5; unclear D gene. CDR1 is MNHNY, CDR2 SVGAGI, per germline (reference sequence). V lost 4 bases and J 7 bases, leaving 14 bases between the germline ends. The CDR3 length is 14 residues. The CDR3, as DNA: TGTGCCAGCAGTTCTTTCGGGTCTAGGCAGCCCCAGCATTTT. As protein: CASSSFGSRQPQHF.

Turning to this clonotype: The junction differs from germline at one of its ends, possibly a read error. The rearrangement joins TRBV20-1 to TRBJ2-3; D possibly corresponds to TRBD2 (5 bases). This CDR3 is 15 amino acids long. Germline CDR1 reads DFQATT; CDR2 reads SNEGSKA (reference sequence). The chain's CDR3 is CSARGFGGLTDTQYF. The CDR3 DNA sequence: TGCAGTGCTAGAGGGTTTGGCGGGCTCACAGATACACAGTATTTT.